These T cell receptor beta chains were read from a single sample in a study of blood T cell repertoires in COVID-19. Measured with immunoSEQ multiplex PCR; TCRdb has only the in-frame clones, and not every one. Of 110,000 or so clones listed, about 83% are singletons. Sequenced sample: peripheral blood. The receptors originated from a woman between 70 and 85 years old with acute or convalescent COVID-19. The CDR3 runs from the conserved cysteine through the conserved F or W. D genes are given only for firm matches. Size tells how often a clone was seen (once, few, many) or the class of an expanded clone, and some rows leave it out.

clone_size	j_call	d_call	v_call	cdr3_aa	cdr3_nt
NA	TRBJ2-6	NA	TRBV6-4	CASSGSHTGANVLTF	TGTGCCAGCAGTGGGTCACACACTGGGGCCAACGTCCTGACTTTC
once	TRBJ1-6	NA	TRBV5-5	CASSPSPNSPLHF	TGTGCCAGCAGCCCGAGCCCAAATTCACCCCTCCACTTT
few	TRBJ1-1	NA	TRBV27	CASSITGNTEAFF	TGTGCCAGCAGTATTACAGGGAACACTGAAGCTTTCTTT
NA	TRBJ1-1	NA	TRBV18	CASSPQEESTEAFF	TGTGCCAGCTCACCACAAGAGGAGAGCACTGAAGCTTTCTTT
NA	TRBJ2-5	NA	TRBV11-2	CASSSVQPGTQYF	TGTGCCAGCAGCTCCGTACAACCGGGGACCCAGTACTTC
NA	TRBJ1-2	NA	TRBV7-2	CASSPRILWNYGYTF	TGTGCCAGCAGCCCGCGTATCCTGTGGAACTATGGCTACACCTTC
NA	TRBJ2-2	TRBD2	TRBV6-4	CASSYSRLAGDPPGELFF	TGTGCCAGCAGTTACTCCCGACTAGCGGGGGACCCCCCCGGGGAGCTGTTTTTT
NA	TRBJ2-1	NA	TRBV4-1	CASSLDSYNEQFF	TGCGCCAGCAGCCTGGACTCATACAATGAGCAGTTCTTC
NA	TRBJ2-1	TRBD2	TRBV6-2/TRBV6-3	CASSPAGTSRYNEQFF	TGTGCCAGCAGTCCCGCCGGGACTAGCAGATACAATGAGCAGTTCTTC
NA	TRBJ1-1	TRBD1	TRBV6-5	CASSYSAGGFTEAFF	TGTGCCAGCAGTTATAGCGCAGGGGGGTTCACTGAAGCTTTCTTT
NA	TRBJ1-5	TRBD1	TRBV27	CASSPWTGPYQPQHF	TGTGCCAGCAGTCCCTGGACAGGGCCCTATCAGCCCCAGCATTTT
NA	TRBJ1-6	NA	TRBV5-4	CASSLVGGGSNSPLHF	TGTGCCAGCAGCTTGGTTGGGGGGGGATCTAATTCACCCCTCCACTTT
NA	TRBJ1-1	NA	TRBV10-3	CAIRRDWTVKGLRNTEAFF	TGTGCCATCCGACGAGATTGGACAGTCAAAGGTCTAAGGAACACTGAAGCTTTCTTT
NA	TRBJ1-2	TRBD1	TRBV6-5	CASRRTGRLNYGYTF	TGTGCCAGCAGACGGACAGGGAGGCTTAACTATGGCTACACCTTC
NA	TRBJ2-1	NA	TRBV27	CASSSKFITPRNNEQFF	TGTGCCAGCAGTTCTAAATTTATCACCCCGCGTAACAATGAGCAGTTCTTC
NA	TRBJ1-1	NA	TRBV7-6	CASSLGTEAFF	TGTGCCAGCAGCTTAGGGACAGAAGCTTTCTTT
NA	TRBJ1-2	NA	TRBV19	CASSHRVSYGYTF	TGTGCCAGTAGCCACAGGGTAAGCTATGGCTACACCTTC
NA	TRBJ1-2	NA	TRBV7-8	CASSPMTDPTYYGYTF	TGTGCCAGCAGCCCCATGACAGACCCTACCTACTATGGCTACACCTTC
NA	TRBJ2-3	TRBD1	TRBV6-2/TRBV6-3	CASSQGQGNQYF	TGTGCCAGCAGTCAGGGACAGGGTAACCAGTATTTT
NA	TRBJ1-5	TRBD1	TRBV3-1/TRBV3-2	CASTPGGQGAVMSNQPQHF	TGTGCCAGCACCCCAGGGGGACAGGGGGCGGTTATGAGCAATCAGCCCCAGCATTTT
NA	TRBJ2-7	TRBD2	TRBV29-1	CSVLGLGDYEQYF	TGCAGCGTTCTCGGACTAGGGGACTACGAGCAGTACTTC
NA	TRBJ1-2	NA	TRBV28	CASSLFPQDGYTF	TGTGCCAGCAGTTTATTCCCACAGGATGGCTACACCTTC
NA	TRBJ2-2	TRBD1	TRBV28	CASSPSRGLSTGELFF	TGTGCCAGCAGCCCCTCCAGGGGGCTGAGCACCGGGGAGCTGTTTTTT
NA	TRBJ2-1	TRBD2	TRBV5-1	CASSLAGRDEQFF	TGCGCCAGCAGCTTAGCGGGAAGGGATGAGCAGTTCTTC
NA	TRBJ2-7	NA	TRBV5-6	CASSLGQGMAYEQYF	TGTGCCAGCAGCTTGGGTCAGGGAATGGCCTACGAGCAGTACTTC
NA	TRBJ1-2	NA	TRBV5-6	CASSYGGMNYGYTF	TGTGCCAGCAGCTATGGTGGCATGAACTATGGCTACACCTTC
NA	TRBJ2-1	NA	TRBV21-1	CASSKGRQPMNNEQFF	TGTGCCAGCAGCAAAGGAAGACAGCCCATGAACAATGAGCAGTTCTTC
NA	TRBJ2-2	NA	TRBV9	CASSVSDGELFF	TGTGCCAGCAGCGTATCAGACGGGGAGCTGTTTTTT
NA	TRBJ1-5	TRBD1	TRBV3-1/TRBV3-2	CASSHGQVNQPQHF	TGTGCCAGCAGCCATGGACAGGTTAATCAGCCCCAGCATTTT